This TCR beta chain stems from a study of neurological immune-mediated disorders. Study outcomes and limitations: Across subjects, no CDR3 amino acid sequence appeared in expanded clones of more than one subject, a finding that suggested private repertoires in all groups.

The authors made cDNA by 5'RACE with 10-nucleotide random UMIs. Over 160 million TCR-beta sequences from 15-18 subjects came out of each sequencing run. Using its own MiXCR run on the 5' RACE reads, TCRdb lists one record per CDR3 protein. This sample has 30,000 to 45,000 distinct CDR3 sequences, with 4.8% found just once. Germline loops: CDR1 SGHRS, CDR2 YFSETQ. Trimming pared 2 bases from V and 5 bases from J, leaving 13 bases between. The CDR3 length is 15 residues. This clonotype has a count of ten or more. What it recognizes is unknown. The study built sorted libraries from 1 million CD4+ or CD8+ T cells.

The TCR comes from a man aged 18 to 35 in good health. The V gene is TRBV5-1, the J gene TRBJ2-2; no definite D call. Source material: CD4+ T cells from blood. CDR3 bases: TGCGCCAGCAGCTTCACACCCATAAGGACCGGGGAGCTGTTTTTT. It specifies CASSFTPIRTGELFF.